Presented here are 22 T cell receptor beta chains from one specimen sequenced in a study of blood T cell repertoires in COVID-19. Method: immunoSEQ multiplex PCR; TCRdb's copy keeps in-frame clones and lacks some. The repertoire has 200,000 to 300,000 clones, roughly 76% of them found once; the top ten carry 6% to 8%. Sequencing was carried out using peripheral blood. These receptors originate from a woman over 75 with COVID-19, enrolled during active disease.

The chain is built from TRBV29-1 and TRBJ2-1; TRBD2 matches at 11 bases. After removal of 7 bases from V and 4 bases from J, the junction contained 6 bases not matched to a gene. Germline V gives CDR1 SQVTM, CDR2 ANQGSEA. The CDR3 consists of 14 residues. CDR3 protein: CSGASGRLYNEQFF. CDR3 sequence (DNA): TGCAGCGGAGCTAGCGGGAGGCTATACAATGAGCAGTTCTTC.

This CDR3 is CASSTGGGDGYTF. The CDR3 DNA reads TGTGCCAGCAGTACAGGGGGCGGTGATGGCTACACCTTC. This sequence joins TRBV28 and TRBJ1-2, with 9 positions matching TRBD1. After removal of 5 bases from V and 6 bases from J, the junction contained 4 bases not matched to a gene. The CDR3 length is 13 residues. CDR1 and CDR2 (germline): MDHEN, SYDVKM.

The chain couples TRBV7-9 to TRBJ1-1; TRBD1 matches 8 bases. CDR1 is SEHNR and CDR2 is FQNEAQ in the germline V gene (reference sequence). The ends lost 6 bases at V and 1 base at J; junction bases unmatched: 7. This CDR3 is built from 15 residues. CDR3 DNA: TGTGCCAGCAGGACACAGGGGGGGAAGAACACTGAAGCTTTCTTT. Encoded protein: CASRTQGGKNTEAFF.

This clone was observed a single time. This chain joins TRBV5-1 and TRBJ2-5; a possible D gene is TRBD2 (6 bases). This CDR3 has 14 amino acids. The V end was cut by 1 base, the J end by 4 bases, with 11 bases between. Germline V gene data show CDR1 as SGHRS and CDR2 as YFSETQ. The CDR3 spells CASSLTSTGETQYF. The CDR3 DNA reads TGCGCCAGCAGCTTGACTAGCACCGGAGAGACCCAGTACTTC.

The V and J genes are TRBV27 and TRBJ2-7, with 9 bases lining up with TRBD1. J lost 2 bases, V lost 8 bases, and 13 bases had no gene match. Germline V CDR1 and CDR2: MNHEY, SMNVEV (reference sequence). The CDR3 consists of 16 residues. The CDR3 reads CASLYPERDRAYEQYF. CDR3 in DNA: TGTGCCAGCCTATACCCCGAGCGGGACAGGGCCTACGAGCAGTACTTC.

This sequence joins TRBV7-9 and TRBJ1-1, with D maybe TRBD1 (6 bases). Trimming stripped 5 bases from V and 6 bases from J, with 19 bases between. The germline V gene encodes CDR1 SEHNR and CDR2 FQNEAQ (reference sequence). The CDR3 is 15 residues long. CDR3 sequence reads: CASSGRITGLSEAFF. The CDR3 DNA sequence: TGTGCCAGCAGCGGCAGGATAACAGGGTTATCTGAAGCTTTCTTT.

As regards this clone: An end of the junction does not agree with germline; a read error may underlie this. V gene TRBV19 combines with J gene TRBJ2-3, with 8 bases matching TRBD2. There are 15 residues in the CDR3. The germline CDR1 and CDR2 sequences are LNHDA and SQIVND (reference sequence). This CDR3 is CAGSTPGGASDTQYF. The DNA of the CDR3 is TGTGCCGGTAGTACGCCCGGGGGGGCCTCAGATACGCAGTATTTT.

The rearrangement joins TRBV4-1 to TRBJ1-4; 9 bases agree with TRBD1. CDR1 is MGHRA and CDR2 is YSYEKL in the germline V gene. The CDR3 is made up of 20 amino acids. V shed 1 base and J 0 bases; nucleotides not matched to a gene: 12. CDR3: CASSQGRTGAVVATNEKLFF. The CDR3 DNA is TGCGCCAGCAGCCAAGGTCGGACAGGGGCGGTGGTAGCAACTAATGAAAAACTGTTTTTT.

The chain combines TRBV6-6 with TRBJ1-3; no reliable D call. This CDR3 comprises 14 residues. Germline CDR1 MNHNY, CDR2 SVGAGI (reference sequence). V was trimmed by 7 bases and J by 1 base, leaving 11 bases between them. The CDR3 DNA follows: TGTGCCAGCAAACTAGAGTTATCTGGAAACACCATATATTTT. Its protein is CASKLELSGNTIYF.

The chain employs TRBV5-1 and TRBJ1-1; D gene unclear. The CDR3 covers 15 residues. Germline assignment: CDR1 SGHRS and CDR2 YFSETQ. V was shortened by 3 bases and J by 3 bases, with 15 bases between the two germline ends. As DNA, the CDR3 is TGCGCCAGCAGCTCCGGGTATCTCGGCCACACTGAAGCTTTCTTT. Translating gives CASSSGYLGHTEAFF.

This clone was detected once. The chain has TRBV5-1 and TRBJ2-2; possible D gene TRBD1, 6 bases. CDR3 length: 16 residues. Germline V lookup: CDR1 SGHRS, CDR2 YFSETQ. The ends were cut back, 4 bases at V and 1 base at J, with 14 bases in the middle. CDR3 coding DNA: TGCGCCAGCAGCGTGGGAAAACAGGGGAACACCGGGGAGCTGTTTTTT. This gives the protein CASSVGKQGNTGELFF.

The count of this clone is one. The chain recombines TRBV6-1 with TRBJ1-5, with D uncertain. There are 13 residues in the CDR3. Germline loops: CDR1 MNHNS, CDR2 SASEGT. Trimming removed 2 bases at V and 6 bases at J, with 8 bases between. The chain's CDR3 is CASSEWEVQPQHF. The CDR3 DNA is TGTGCCAGCAGTGAATGGGAGGTTCAGCCCCAGCATTTT.

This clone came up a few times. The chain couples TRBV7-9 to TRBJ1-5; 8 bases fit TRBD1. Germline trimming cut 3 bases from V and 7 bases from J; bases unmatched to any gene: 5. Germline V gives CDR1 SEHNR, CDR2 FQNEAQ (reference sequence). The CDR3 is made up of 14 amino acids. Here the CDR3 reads CASSFTGGAQPQHF. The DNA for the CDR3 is TGTGCCAGCAGCTTCACAGGGGGGGCGCAGCCCCAGCATTTT.

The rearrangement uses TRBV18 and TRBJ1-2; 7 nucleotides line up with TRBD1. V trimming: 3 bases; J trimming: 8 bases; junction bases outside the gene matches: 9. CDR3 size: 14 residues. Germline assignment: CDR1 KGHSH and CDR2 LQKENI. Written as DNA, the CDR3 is TGTGCCAGCTCACCCGGAAGGGACAGACGGGGCTACACCTTC. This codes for CASSPGRDRRGYTF.

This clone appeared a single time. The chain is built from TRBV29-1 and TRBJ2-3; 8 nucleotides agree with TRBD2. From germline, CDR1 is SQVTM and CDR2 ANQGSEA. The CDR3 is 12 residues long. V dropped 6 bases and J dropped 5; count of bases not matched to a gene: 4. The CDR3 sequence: CSVVGRGDTQYF. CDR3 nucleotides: TGCAGCGTCGTCGGGAGGGGAGATACGCAGTATTTT.

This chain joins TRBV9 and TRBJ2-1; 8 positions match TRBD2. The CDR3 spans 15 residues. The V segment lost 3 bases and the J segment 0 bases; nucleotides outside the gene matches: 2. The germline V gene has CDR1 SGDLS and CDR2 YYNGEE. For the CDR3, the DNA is TGTGCCAGCAGCGACAGCGGGAGCTCCTACAATGAGCAGTTCTTC. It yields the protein CASSDSGSSYNEQFF.

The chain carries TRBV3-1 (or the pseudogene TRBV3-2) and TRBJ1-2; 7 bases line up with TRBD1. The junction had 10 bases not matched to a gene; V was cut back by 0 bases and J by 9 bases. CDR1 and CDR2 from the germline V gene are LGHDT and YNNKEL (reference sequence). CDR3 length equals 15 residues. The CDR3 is CASSQDPTGSSRYTF. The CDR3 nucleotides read TGTGCCAGCAGCCAAGATCCGACAGGGTCCTCTCGCTACACCTTC.

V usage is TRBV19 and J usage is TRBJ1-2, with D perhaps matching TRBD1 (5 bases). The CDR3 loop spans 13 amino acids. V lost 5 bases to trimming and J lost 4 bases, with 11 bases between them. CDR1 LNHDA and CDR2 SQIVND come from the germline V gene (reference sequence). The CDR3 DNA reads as TGTGCCAGTAGTGTCAGACAGCTCTATGGCTACACCTTC. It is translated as CASSVRQLYGYTF.

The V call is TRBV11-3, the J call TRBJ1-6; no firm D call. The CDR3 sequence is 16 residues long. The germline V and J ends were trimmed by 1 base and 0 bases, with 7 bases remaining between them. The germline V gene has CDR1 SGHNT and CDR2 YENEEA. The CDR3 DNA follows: TGTGCCAGCAGCTTAGGACGGGGCTCCTATAATTCACCCCTCCACTTT. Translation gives CASSLGRGSYNSPLHF.

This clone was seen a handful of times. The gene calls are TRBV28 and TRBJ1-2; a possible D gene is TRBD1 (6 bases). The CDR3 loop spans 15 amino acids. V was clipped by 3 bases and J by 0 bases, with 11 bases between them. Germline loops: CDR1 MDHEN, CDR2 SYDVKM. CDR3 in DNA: TGTGCCAGCAGTTTCCCACAGGGAGCTAACTATGGCTACACCTTC. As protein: CASSFPQGANYGYTF.

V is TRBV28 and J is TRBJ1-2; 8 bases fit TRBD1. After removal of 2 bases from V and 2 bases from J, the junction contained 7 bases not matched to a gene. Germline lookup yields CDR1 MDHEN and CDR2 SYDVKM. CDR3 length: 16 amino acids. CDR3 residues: CASSLAGTGGNYGYTF. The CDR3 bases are TGTGCCAGCAGTTTAGCCGGGACAGGAGGAAACTATGGCTACACCTTC.

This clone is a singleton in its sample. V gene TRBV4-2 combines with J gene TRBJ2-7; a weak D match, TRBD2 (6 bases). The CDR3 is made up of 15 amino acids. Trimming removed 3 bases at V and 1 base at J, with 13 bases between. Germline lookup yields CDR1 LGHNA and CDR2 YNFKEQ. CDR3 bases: TGTGCCAGCAGCCAGGGGGGACTGAGTTCCTACGAGCAGTACTTC. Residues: CASSQGGLSSYEQYF.